One and the same sample provided the 24 T cell receptor beta chains below, sequenced in a study of shared clonotypes between healthy human individuals. The protocol was immunoSEQ multiplex PCR, while the TCRdb copy is restricted to in-frame clones and leaves out a portion. The table includes around 2.1 million clones, 95% detected once. Source material: naive CD4+ T cells sorted from blood. Subset meaning: CD45RA+ positively selected. These receptors originate from a man between 18 and 35 years old in good health.

V and J are TRBV9 and TRBJ2-1; 7 bases line up with TRBD2. With V trimmed by 5 bases and J by 3 bases, 5 bases remained unmatched. The CDR3 length is 14 residues. Per the germline V gene, CDR1 is SGDLS and CDR2 is YYNGEE. The CDR3 reads CASSISGDYNEQFF. The CDR3 DNA reads TGTGCCAGCAGTATAAGCGGGGACTACAATGAGCAGTTCTTC.

V and J are TRBV5-1 and TRBJ1-3; 9 bases agree with TRBD1. Per the germline V gene, CDR1 is SGHRS and CDR2 is YFSETQ. Losses at the gene ends were 0 bases for V and 1 base for J; bases not matched to a gene: 8. The CDR3 runs to 18 residues. The CDR3 sequence: CASSLEGQGSTSGNTIYF. DNA for the CDR3: TGCGCCAGCAGCTTGGAGGGACAGGGATCGACTTCTGGAAACACCATATATTTT.

V and J are TRBV4-2 and TRBJ1-4, with 8 bases identical to TRBD1. Looked up from germline, CDR1 is LGHNA and CDR2 is YNFKEQ. The V segment lost 3 bases and the J segment 5 bases; nucleotides outside the gene matches: 8. CDR3 length: 16 residues. The CDR3 here is CASSQSRGRGNEKLFF. CDR3 bases: TGTGCCAGCAGCCAGAGCAGGGGGCGCGGGAATGAAAAACTGTTTTTT.

V and J are TRBV2 and TRBJ1-5, with 7 bases identical to TRBD1. This CDR3 region has 14 residues. V trimming: 6 bases; J trimming: 5 bases; junction bases outside the gene matches: 7. Germline V gene lookup returns CDR1 SNHLY and CDR2 FYNNEI. CDR3 protein: CASSETGRYQPQHF. DNA of the CDR3: TGTGCCAGCAGCGAGACAGGGAGGTATCAGCCCCAGCATTTT.

This clone was seen once. The V gene is TRBV25-1, the J gene TRBJ2-5, with D possibly being TRBD2 (6 bases). V was pared by 2 bases and J by 3 bases, with 13 bases between. CDR3 length: 15 residues. Germline V lookup: CDR1 MGHDK, CDR2 SYGVNS. The CDR3 DNA follows: TGTGCCAGCAGTGAACCAAGGGGACTGAAAGAGACCCAGTACTTC. Protein product: CASSEPRGLKETQYF.

The V and J genes are TRBV27 and TRBJ2-7, with TRBD2 matching over 12 bases. This CDR3 comprises 15 residues. CDR1 and CDR2 (germline): MNHEY, SMNVEV (reference sequence). With 4 bases clipped from V and 7 bases from J, the junction kept 8 bases outside the gene matches. The CDR3 is CASSSRTSGVGEQYF. The CDR3 DNA sequence: TGTGCCAGCAGTTCCCGGACTAGCGGGGTCGGGGAGCAGTACTTC.

This rearrangement joins TRBV14 to TRBJ2-1; TRBD2 agrees at 14 bases. Losses at the gene ends were 4 bases for V and 4 bases for J; bases not matched to a gene: 6. The CDR3 runs to 17 residues. CDR1 is SGHDN and CDR2 is FVKESK in the germline V gene. CDR3 sequence reads: CASSLRRLAGGYNEQFF. The CDR3 coding sequence is TGTGCCAGCAGCCTAAGGAGACTAGCGGGGGGGTACAATGAGCAGTTCTTC.

The chain uses TRBV5-4 and TRBJ1-6, with 7 bases aligning to TRBD1. The V gene end was trimmed by 4 bases and the J gene end by 10 bases; junction bases not matched to a gene: 5. CDR3 length: 13 residues. CDR1 is SGHNT and CDR2 is YYREEE in the germline V gene (reference sequence). The CDR3: CASSVTGDSPLHF. CDR3 nucleotides: TGTGCCAGCAGCGTCACAGGGGACTCACCCCTCCACTTT.

The chain uses TRBV5-4 and TRBJ1-4; no clear D. CDR3 length equals 16 residues. V was shortened by 0 bases and J by 0 bases, with 9 bases between the two germline ends. Germline V gives CDR1 SGHNT, CDR2 YYREEE (reference sequence). This chain's CDR3 is CASSLGPGATNEKLFF. In nucleotides, the CDR3 is TGTGCCAGCAGCTTGGGGCCCGGAGCAACTAATGAAAAACTGTTTTTT.

The genes are TRBV11-2 and TRBJ2-2, with 7 positions matching TRBD2. The V and J ends lost 1 base and 3 bases, in that order; junction bases with no gene match: 5. The CDR3 has 16 amino acids. CDR1 and CDR2 from the germline V gene are SGHAT and FQNNGV. The CDR3 is CASSLAGGRDTGELFF. The CDR3 nucleotides read TGTGCCAGCAGCTTAGCGGGGGGAAGAGACACCGGGGAGCTGTTTTTT.

The rearrangement links TRBV5-1 to TRBJ2-1, with a tentative D call TRBD1 (5 bases). The CDR3 runs 16 residues. Germline V lookup: CDR1 SGHRS, CDR2 YFSETQ. Deletions cut 5 bases from V and 7 bases from J, with 22 bases between. The CDR3 sequence is CASSPRGASGTNEQFF. Written as DNA, the CDR3 is TGCGCCAGCAGTCCTAGGGGCGCTAGTGGTACAAATGAGCAGTTCTTC.

About this clone itself: The identical CDR3 is also encoded by other nucleotide sequences in the sample. The V gene is TRBV27, the J gene TRBJ1-1, with D hard to call. This CDR3 region has 12 residues. The germline gives CDR1 MNHEY, CDR2 SMNVEV (reference sequence). Trimming cost V 3 bases and J 7 bases, with 9 bases left between them. Here the CDR3 reads CASSLGGSEAFF. The CDR3 DNA is TGTGCCAGCAGTTTGGGAGGCAGTGAAGCTTTCTTT.

The J gene is TRBJ1-1, the V gene TRBV2; D is unresolved. This CDR3 is 16 amino acids long. V lost 1 base, J lost 2 bases, and 14 bases lay in between. The germline gives CDR1 SNHLY, CDR2 FYNNEI. The CDR3 loop is CASSEGWRVGNTEAFF. CDR3 DNA: TGTGCCAGCAGTGAAGGGTGGAGGGTAGGAAACACTGAAGCTTTCTTT. Full variable domain (missing parts from reference TRBV2 and TRBJ1-1): EPEVTQTPSHQVTQMGQEVILRCVPISNHLYFYWYRQILGQKVEFLVSFYNNEISEKSEIFDDQFSVERPDGSNFTLKIRSTKLEDSAMYFCASSEGWRVGNTEAFFGQGTRLTVV.

The chain links TRBV5-1 to TRBJ1-4; TRBD1 aligns across 7 bases. Germline CDR1 is SGHRS and CDR2 is YFSETQ. The CDR3 is 14 residues long. V lost 4 bases, J lost 8 bases, and 8 bases stayed unmatched. The CDR3 spells CASSRGGTAEKLFF. In DNA form, the CDR3 reads TGCGCCAGCAGCCGGGGAGGGACAGCCGAAAAACTGTTTTTT.

The DNA of the CDR3 is TGTGCCAGCTCACCACTAAGGGTTGATGGTTACGAGCAGTACTTC. Its translation is CASSPLRVDGYEQYF. This chain joins TRBV18 and TRBJ2-7; no firm D call. This CDR3 spans 15 amino acids. CDR1 and CDR2 (germline): KGHSH, LQKENI. V was trimmed by 1 base and J by 4 bases, leaving 14 bases between them. Filled out from reference TRBV18 and TRBJ2-7, the complete variable domain reads NAGVMQNPRHLVRRRGQEARLRCSPMKGHSHVYWYRQLPEEGLKFMVYLQKENIIDESGMPKERFSAEFPKEGPSILRIQQVVRGDSAAYFCASSPLRVDGYEQYFGPGTRLTVT.

CDR3 nucleotides: TGTGCCAGCAGCCCTCGGACAGGCACGCTGTTTTTT. As protein: CASSPRTGTLFF. V gene TRBV5-6 combines with J gene TRBJ1-4; 7 nucleotides align to TRBD1. V lost 4 bases, J lost 14 bases, and 8 bases stayed unmatched. This CDR3 has 12 amino acids. The V gene's germline CDR1 is SGHDT and CDR2 YYEEEE.

V usage is TRBV12-5 and J usage is TRBJ2-2; D is possibly TRBD1 (5 bases). Germline CDR1 reads LGHNT; CDR2 reads FRNRAP. The CDR3 length is 13 residues. CDR3 coding DNA: TGTGCCGGCGGACATTCGAACACCGGGGAGCTGTTTTTT. It encodes CAGGHSNTGELFF.

The genes are TRBV7-2 and TRBJ2-5, with 13 bases aligning to TRBD2. Trimming removed 4 bases from V and 5 bases from J; junction bases left unmatched: 7. This CDR3 is 16 amino acids long. The V gene's germline CDR1 is SGHTA and CDR2 FQGNSA. The CDR3 DNA is TGTGCCAGCAGCTATGGACTAGCGGGAGCGTCTGAGACCCAGTACTTC. As protein: CASSYGLAGASETQYF.

The chain employs TRBV4-1 and TRBJ2-1; D not resolved. The CDR3 extends over 13 amino acids. V dropped 0 bases and J dropped 4 bases, with 4 bases sitting between them. The germline V gene encodes CDR1 MGHRA and CDR2 YSYEKL. DNA for the CDR3: TGCGCCAGCAGCCAAGAAAGGTACAATGAGCAGTTCTTC. Residues: CASSQERYNEQFF.

The chain uses TRBV18 and TRBJ1-1; D possibly corresponds to TRBD1 (5 bases). Deletions cut 8 bases from V and 2 bases from J, with 12 bases between. This CDR3 spans 13 amino acids. Germline CDR1 KGHSH, CDR2 LQKENI. The DNA of the CDR3 is TGTGCCAGCGTCCAGGGCGTAAACACTGAAGCTTTCTTT. It specifies CASVQGVNTEAFF. Full variable domain (remainder filled in from reference TRBV18 and TRBJ1-1): NAGVMQNPRHLVRRRGQEARLRCSPMKGHSHVYWYRQLPEEGLKFMVYLQKENIIDESGMPKERFSAEFPKEGPSILRIQQVVRGDSAAYFCASVQGVNTEAFFGQGTRLTVV.

The V call is TRBV18, the J call TRBJ2-7; D is undetermined. This CDR3 spans 14 amino acids. V was clipped by 10 bases and J by 2 bases, with 18 bases between them. From germline, CDR1 is KGHSH and CDR2 LQKENI. The CDR3: CATLDPSRTYEQYF. The CDR3 DNA reads as TGTGCCACCCTAGACCCTTCTAGGACCTACGAGCAGTACTTC.

The V call is TRBV6-1, the J call TRBJ1-2; a weak D match, TRBD1 (5 bases). This CDR3 is built from 14 residues. Trimming took off 2 bases at V and 4 bases at J, with 11 bases between the two ends. CDR1 and CDR2 from the germline V gene are MNHNS and SASEGT. CDR3 residues: CASSEPGAGYGYTF. Written as DNA, the CDR3 is TGTGCCAGCAGTGAACCCGGGGCGGGCTATGGCTACACCTTC.

The genes are TRBV6-6 and TRBJ2-7, with D perhaps matching TRBD1 or TRBD2 (5 bases each). This CDR3 has 13 residues. Germline V gene data show CDR1 as MNHNY and CDR2 as SVGAGI (reference sequence). The V and J ends lost 6 bases and 4 bases respectively, with 13 bases between them. The CDR3: CASRPFGGYEQYF. CDR3 coding DNA: TGTGCCAGCAGACCTTTTGGGGGATACGAGCAGTACTTC.

The genes are TRBV27 and TRBJ2-2; 11 bases map to TRBD2. CDR3 length: 16 amino acids. Trimming cost V 5 bases and J 5 bases; bases outside gene matches: 7. Germline V gene lookup returns CDR1 MNHEY and CDR2 SMNVEV (reference sequence). The CDR3 loop is CASSVTSGRKTGELFF. CDR3 nucleotide sequence: TGTGCCAGCAGTGTAACTAGCGGGAGAAAAACCGGGGAGCTGTTTTTT.